This T cell receptor beta chain was captured in a study of graft-versus-host responses after intestinal transplantation. Trimming left V 1 base short and J 4 bases short, with 11 bases between. This CDR3 contains 14 residues. Looked up from germline, CDR1 is SGHRS and CDR2 is YFSETQ. This clone was recorded once. Assay: immunoSEQ multiplex PCR; the TCRdb copy retains only in-frame clones and omits some. The sample lists around 92,000 clones; more than 75% were seen once. V usage is TRBV5-1 and J usage is TRBJ2-5; D is uncertain. Here the sequenced sample was PBMCs, taken 255 days after intestinal transplant. The TCR comes from a human patient who received an intestinal transplant, so some T cells may come from the graft donor. The CDR3 DNA reads as TGCGCCAGCAGCTTGTCAGGCCAAGGAGAGACCCAGTACTTC. As protein: CASSLSGQGETQYF.